Shown below are 9 T cell receptor beta chains from a single sample sequenced in a study of a mutant IDH1 vaccine in newly diagnosed glioma. Which antigens these TCRs recognize remains unknown. TCRdb's copy holds only in-frame clones and misses some; the assay was immunoSEQ multiplex PCR. Of 40,000 to 45,000 clones listed, around 81% are singletons. Described time point: week 35, safety follow-up. The study gave 300 ug of mutant IDH1 20-mer peptide per vaccine dose, with topical imiquimod. Sequenced here: PBMCs, sampled from a glioma patient whose treatment included an IDH1 peptide vaccine. These receptors all stem from a woman aged 40-49 years with glioma. Some clones in this sample may be carry-over from other donors' samples.

This sequence joins TRBV4-3 and TRBJ1-5; 7 bases are shared with TRBD1. Germline CDR1 and CDR2: LGHNA and YSLEER. With V trimmed by 4 bases and J by 6 bases, 18 bases remained unmatched. The CDR3 has 18 residues. The CDR3 nucleotides read TGCGCCAGCAGCCCTAATTCACAGGGGTCTGTTCTAGCTCAGCCCCAGCATTTT. Residues: CASSPNSQGSVLAQPQHF.

The genes are TRBV20-1 and TRBJ1-3; maybe TRBD1 (5 bases). The CDR3 has 11 residues. The V end lost 5 bases, the J end lost 9 bases, and 11 bases lay between the germline ends. CDR1 and CDR2 from the germline V gene are DFQATT and SNEGSKA (reference sequence). CDR3 residues: CSAQRGGTIYF. CDR3 bases: TGCAGTGCTCAGAGGGGCGGCACCATATATTTT.

V is TRBV27 and J is TRBJ2-7; 8 nucleotides agree with TRBD1. From germline, CDR1 is MNHEY and CDR2 SMNVEV (reference sequence). CDR3 size: 12 residues. V lost 5 bases, J lost 5 bases, and 2 bases stayed unmatched. This CDR3 reads CASSQTGDEQYF. CDR3 bases: TGTGCCAGCAGTCAGACAGGGGACGAGCAGTACTTC.

The chain uses TRBV7-8 and TRBJ2-7, with D perhaps matching TRBD1 or TRBD2 (5 bases each). The germline V and J ends were trimmed by 5 bases and 7 bases, with 21 bases remaining between them. The CDR3 has 15 amino acids. Looked up from germline, CDR1 is SGHVS and CDR2 is FQNEAQ. CDR3 sequence (DNA): TGTGCCAGCAGCCGATACGGGACCATGACTGAGGAGCAGTACTTC. It specifies CASSRYGTMTEEQYF.

The V and J genes are TRBV5-8 and TRBJ1-1; D is uncertain. V dropped 7 bases and J dropped 4 bases, with 8 bases sitting between them. CDR1 is SGHTS, CDR2 YDEGEE, per germline. The CDR3 covers 11 residues. CDR3: CASRIFTEAFF. Here the CDR3 DNA reads TGTGCCAGCCGTATATTCACTGAAGCTTTCTTT.

In this sample, this clone turned up a few times. The chain couples TRBV5-1 to TRBJ1-1; the match to TRBD1 covers 9 bases. Germline CDR1 reads SGHRS; CDR2 reads YFSETQ. The length of the CDR3 is 15 residues. J gave up 7 bases and V 4 bases, and 11 bases lay outside the gene matches. The CDR3 loop is CASSQGQGVIIEAFF. Written as DNA, the CDR3 is TGCGCCAGCAGCCAGGGACAGGGAGTGATAATTGAAGCTTTCTTT. Using reference TRBV5-1 and TRBJ1-1 for the parts outside the CDR3, the full variable domain is KAGVTQTPRYLIKTRGQQVTLSCSPISGHRSVSWYQQTPGQGLQFLFEYFSETQRNKGNFPGRFSGRQFSNSRSEMNVSTLELGDSALYLCASSQGQGVIIEAFFGQGTRLTVV.

The chain carries TRBV29-1 and TRBJ2-5, with unresolved D. This CDR3 contains 13 residues. Trimming left V 0 bases short and J 5 bases short, with 10 bases between. The germline V gene has CDR1 SQVTM and CDR2 ANQGSEA. The CDR3 is CSVEDGLLETQYF. For the CDR3, the DNA is TGCAGCGTTGAAGACGGCCTATTGGAGACCCAGTACTTC.

The rearrangement joins TRBV28 to TRBJ1-4; no clear D gene. Trimming removed 3 bases from V and 6 bases from J, with 8 bases in between. CDR3 length equals 13 residues. The germline V gene encodes CDR1 MDHEN and CDR2 SYDVKM. The DNA for the CDR3 is TGTGCCAGCAGTTTCGTTATCGATGAAAAACTGTTTTTT. This translates into CASSFVIDEKLFF.

The chain carries TRBV27 and TRBJ2-6, with D hard to call. The V end lost 2 bases, the J end lost 0 bases, and 11 bases lay between the germline ends. Per the germline V gene, CDR1 is MNHEY and CDR2 is SMNVEV (reference sequence). The CDR3 consists of 17 residues. The CDR3 DNA reads as TGTGCCAGCAGTTTACTTTGGGCCCCCTCTGGGGCCAACGTCCTGACTTTC. It yields the protein CASSLLWAPSGANVLTF. Full variable domain (rest looked up from reference TRBV27 and TRBJ2-6): EAQVTQNPRYLITVTGKKLTVTCSQNMNHEYMSWYRQDPGLGLRQIYYSMNVEVTDKGDVPEGYKVSRKEKRNFPLILESPSPNQTSLYFCASSLLWAPSGANVLTFGAGSRLTVL.